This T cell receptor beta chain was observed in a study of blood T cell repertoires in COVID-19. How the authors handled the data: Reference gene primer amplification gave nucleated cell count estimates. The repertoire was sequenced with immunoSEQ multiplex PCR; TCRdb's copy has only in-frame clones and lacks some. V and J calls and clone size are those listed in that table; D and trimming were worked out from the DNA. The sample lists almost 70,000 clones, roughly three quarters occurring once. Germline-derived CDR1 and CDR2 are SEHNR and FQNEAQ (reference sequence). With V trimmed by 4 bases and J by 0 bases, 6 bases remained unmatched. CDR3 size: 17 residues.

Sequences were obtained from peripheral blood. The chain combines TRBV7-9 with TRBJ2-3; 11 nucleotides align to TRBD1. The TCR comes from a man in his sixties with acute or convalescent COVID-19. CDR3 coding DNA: TGTGCCAGCAGCTGGGGACAGGGGGGCTGGAGCACAGATACGCAGTATTTT. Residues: CASSWGQGGWSTDTQYF. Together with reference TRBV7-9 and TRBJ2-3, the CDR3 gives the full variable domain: DTGVSQNPRHKITKRGQNVTFRCDPISEHNRLYWYRQTLGQGPEFLTYFQNEAQLEKSRLLSDRFSAERPKGSFSTLEIQRTEQGDSAMYLCASSWGQGGWSTDTQYFGPGTRLTVL.